This T cell receptor beta chain appears in the sequencing data of a study of blood T cell repertoires in COVID-19. Overall study context: T cells, B-cell-depleted T cells, or PBMCs provided the cDNA or gDNA that served as material.

Original processing methods: Amplification from reference gene primers served as the basis for estimated nucleated cell counts. Clones were read by immunoSEQ multiplex PCR, and TCRdb kept only the in-frame ones, dropping some. That table supplies the V and J calls and clone size; D and trimming were determined from the DNA. The sample includes some 700,000 clones, about 90% seen only once; the top ten take 0.2% to 0.3%. Notes on this clone: Other DNA sequences in this specimen translate into the identical CDR3.

Sequencing was carried out using peripheral blood. The source of this sequence is a young woman with acute or convalescent COVID-19.

CDR3 nucleotide sequence: TGTGCCAGCAGCCAAGATCGCCGGGGGGACACTGAAGCTTTCTTT. Its translation: CASSQDRRGDTEAFF. The chain is built from TRBV14 and TRBJ1-1; the D gene is possibly TRBD1 (5 bases). Germline CDR1 and CDR2: SGHDN and FVKESK. The CDR3 loop spans 15 amino acids. Trimming removed 0 bases from V and 3 bases from J, with 11 bases in between.